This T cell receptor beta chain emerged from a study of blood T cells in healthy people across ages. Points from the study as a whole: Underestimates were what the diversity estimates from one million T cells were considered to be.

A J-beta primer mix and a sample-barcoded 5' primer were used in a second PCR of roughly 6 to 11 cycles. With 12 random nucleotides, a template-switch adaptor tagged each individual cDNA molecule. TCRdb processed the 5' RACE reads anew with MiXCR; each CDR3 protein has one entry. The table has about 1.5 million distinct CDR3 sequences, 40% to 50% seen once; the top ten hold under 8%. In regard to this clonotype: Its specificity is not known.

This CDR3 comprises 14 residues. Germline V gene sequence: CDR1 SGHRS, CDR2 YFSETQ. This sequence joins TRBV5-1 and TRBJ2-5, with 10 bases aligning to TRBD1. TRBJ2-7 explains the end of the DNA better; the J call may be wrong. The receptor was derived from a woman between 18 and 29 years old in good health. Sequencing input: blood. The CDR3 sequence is CASSVGQGHHEQYF. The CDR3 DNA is TGCGCCAGCAGCGTGGGACAGGGGCATCACGAGCAGTACTTC.